This T cell receptor (beta chain) was recovered during a study of blood T cell repertoires in COVID-19. Sequencing was performed with immunoSEQ multiplex PCR; in TCRdb, only in-frame clones are kept and a portion is missing. The sample has 250,000 or so clones, around 80% seen once. This clone was observed a few times. CDR3 length: 16 amino acids. Germline assignment: CDR1 SGHVS and CDR2 FNYEAQ. The V gene lost 0 bases and the J gene lost 4 bases, with 15 bases spanning the gap. Sequenced: PBMCs or T cells enriched from blood (not recorded which). The chain joins TRBV7-6 to TRBJ2-5; TRBD1 might be the D (5 bases). This receptor was obtained from a man between 60 and 75 years old who had recovered from COVID-19. The CDR3 protein is CASSLAQTWGLETQYF. The CDR3 nucleotides read TGTGCCAGCAGCTTAGCCCAGACTTGGGGCCTAGAGACCCAGTACTTC.